This T cell receptor beta chain was recovered during a study of T-cell memory formation after mild COVID-19. Study observations and caveats: Pre-infection memory showed some responding clones, and this suggested that cross-reactive memory joined. Mostly located in CM and EM were contracting CD4+ clones, with contracting CD8+ clones located in EMRA. Later expanders leaned toward CD4+, whereas clones contracting from day 15 to 85 were balanced CD4/CD8.

It was 5'RACE with constant-segment primers that produced the TCR alpha and TCR beta cDNA libraries, which carried sample barcodes and UMIs. TCRdb independently ran MiXCR on the 5' RACE reads; one entry per CDR3 protein. The sample contains 180,000 or so distinct CDR3 sequences, 16% of which appear only once. In regard to this clonotype: Antigen specificity is unknown.

The germline CDR1 and CDR2 sequences are GTSNPN and SVGIG (reference sequence). CDR3 size: 15 residues. V gave up 3 bases and J gave up 5 bases, with 18 bases separating them. The material sequenced was PBMCs or a T cell subset sorted from them (not recorded which). This receptor was taken from an adult woman who had mild COVID-19 (a few samples of this study predate the infection). Cell type and time point are not known. This chain joins TRBV30 and TRBJ2-3; D gene uncertain. The CDR3 nucleotides read TGTGCCTGGAGCAAAGGGATGGACGTGGGAGATACGCAGTATTTT. The encoded protein is CAWSKGMDVGDTQYF.